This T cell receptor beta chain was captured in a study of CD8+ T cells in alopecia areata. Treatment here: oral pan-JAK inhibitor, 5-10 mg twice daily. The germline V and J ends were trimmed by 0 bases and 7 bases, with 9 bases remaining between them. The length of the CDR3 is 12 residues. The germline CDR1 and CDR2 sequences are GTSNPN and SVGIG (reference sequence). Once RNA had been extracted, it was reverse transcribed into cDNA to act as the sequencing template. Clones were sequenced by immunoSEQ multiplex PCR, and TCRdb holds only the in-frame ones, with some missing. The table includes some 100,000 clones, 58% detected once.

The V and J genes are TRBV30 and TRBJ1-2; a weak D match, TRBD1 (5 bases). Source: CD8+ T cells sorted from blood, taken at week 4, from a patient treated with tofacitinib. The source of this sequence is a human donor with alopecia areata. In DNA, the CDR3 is TGTGCCTGGAGTGTCGCAGGGTTTGGCTACACCTTC. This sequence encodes CAWSVAGFGYTF.